Following are 18 T cell receptor beta chains from one sample sequenced in a study of blood T cell repertoires in COVID-19. The method was immunoSEQ multiplex PCR; TCRdb's version includes in-frame clones alone and lacks a portion of them. This sample carries roughly 200,000 clones, roughly 87% of them seen once, and the ten largest clones take approximately 12%. The sample comprised peripheral blood. Source of these receptors: a young woman who had recovered from COVID-19.

The chain couples TRBV12-5 to TRBJ2-1, with 7 bases that match TRBD2. The CDR3 is made up of 14 amino acids. V trimming: 3 bases; J trimming: 5 bases; junction bases outside the gene matches: 4. Germline CDR1 LGHNT, CDR2 FRNRAP. CDR3 region: CASGLDGRHNEQFF. CDR3 nucleotide sequence: TGTGCTAGTGGTTTAGACGGGAGGCACAATGAGCAGTTCTTC. Full variable domain (outside the CDR3, taken from reference TRBV12-5 and TRBJ2-1): DARVTQTPRHKVTEMGQEVTMRCQPILGHNTVFWYRQTMMQGLELLAYFRNRAPLDDSGMPKDRFSAEMPDATLATLKIQPSEPRDSAVYFCASGLDGRHNEQFFGPGTRLTVL.

In DNA, the CDR3 is TGTGCCAGCAGCCAAGATCCCCTAGCGGGGGAGCAGTTCTTC. Residues: CASSQDPLAGEQFF. The V and J genes are TRBV4-2 and TRBJ2-1, with TRBD2 matching over 9 bases. The germline gives CDR1 LGHNA, CDR2 YNFKEQ. With V trimmed by 0 bases and J by 10 bases, 4 bases remained unmatched. The CDR3 contains 14 residues.

V is TRBV6-5 and J is TRBJ1-4; 9 nucleotides line up with TRBD1. J lost 7 bases, V lost 6 bases, and 9 bases had no gene match. The CDR3 length is 15 residues. Per the germline V gene, CDR1 is MNHEY and CDR2 is SVGAGI. CDR3 in amino acids: CASSLQGAGGEKLFF. The CDR3 DNA reads as TGTGCCAGCAGCTTACAGGGGGCTGGGGGTGAAAAACTGTTTTTT.

The rearrangement uses TRBV6-5 and TRBJ1-2; 7 nucleotides align to TRBD1. There are 16 residues in the CDR3. V shed 0 bases and J 4 bases; nucleotides not matched to a gene: 8. Germline CDR1 MNHEY, CDR2 SVGAGI. CDR3 sequence reads: CASSYSKGTGVYGYTF. In DNA, the CDR3 is TGTGCCAGCAGTTACTCGAAGGGAACAGGGGTCTATGGCTACACCTTC.

The V gene is TRBV2, the J gene TRBJ2-2; 8 nucleotides match TRBD1. Germline trimming cut 6 bases from V and 4 bases from J; bases unmatched to any gene: 4. The germline V gene encodes CDR1 SNHLY and CDR2 FYNNEI. This CDR3 is 14 amino acids long. CDR3 bases: TGTGCCAGCAGAACACAGGGGGTCACCGGGGAGCTGTTTTTT. It encodes CASRTQGVTGELFF.

The chain carries TRBV5-1 and TRBJ2-1; 9 bases fit TRBD1. The length of the CDR3 is 16 residues. The germline V gene encodes CDR1 SGHRS and CDR2 YFSETQ. V lost 2 bases and J lost 5; bases outside the gene matches: 8. The CDR3 nucleotides read TGCGCCAGCAGCTTCCTAGGGGACAGGGACAACAATGAGCAGTTCTTC. Protein: CASSFLGDRDNNEQFF.

The rearrangement links TRBV6-1 to TRBJ2-7, with D perhaps matching TRBD2 (6 bases). Germline V gene data show CDR1 as MNHNS and CDR2 as SASEGT. The CDR3 runs 16 residues. Trimming took off 4 bases at V and 3 bases at J, with 19 bases between the two ends. In DNA, the CDR3 is TGTGCCAGCAGTGCCCTACGTCAGGGAGGTGTCTACGAGCAGTACTTC. Translated, it gives CASSALRQGGVYEQYF.

The V call is TRBV10-3, the J call TRBJ2-7; D gene ambiguous. The CDR3 sequence is 11 residues long. Trimming took 6 bases from V and 4 from J, leaving 7 bases between them. Germline V gene sequence: CDR1 ENHRY, CDR2 SYGVKD. CDR3 sequence (DNA): TGTGCCATCAGCGCCGGGTACGAGCAGTACTTC. Its protein is CAISAGYEQYF.

V gene TRBV2 combines with J gene TRBJ1-6; TRBD1 matches 8 bases. The trim removed 6 bases at V and 9 bases at J, leaving 10 bases unmatched. Germline assignment: CDR1 SNHLY and CDR2 FYNNEI. The CDR3 is 15 amino acids. The CDR3 spells CASREDRAVGSPLHF. The CDR3 DNA follows: TGTGCCAGCAGAGAGGACAGGGCGGTGGGTTCACCCCTCCACTTT.

The chain combines TRBV19 with TRBJ1-2, with 9 bases fitting TRBD1. Germline V gene data show CDR1 as LNHDA and CDR2 as SQIVND (reference sequence). This CDR3 comprises 15 residues. V lost 4 bases and J lost 6; bases outside the gene matches: 9. CDR3 residues: CASSTTGGWSDGYTF. The CDR3 region has the DNA TGTGCCAGTAGTACCACAGGGGGCTGGAGTGATGGCTACACCTTC.

The chain couples TRBV7-6 to TRBJ2-5, with 8 bases fitting TRBD2. Germline V gene sequence: CDR1 SGHVS, CDR2 FNYEAQ. The CDR3 spans 15 residues. Trimming took 3 bases from V and 3 from J; bases not matched to a gene: 6. CDR3 loop: CASSLPGGAEETQYF. CDR3 DNA sequence: TGTGCCAGCAGCTTGCCGGGAGGGGCCGAAGAGACCCAGTACTTC.

The chain joins TRBV5-6 to TRBJ2-7; 13 bases fit TRBD2. This CDR3 spans 17 amino acids. Germline V lookup: CDR1 SGHDT, CDR2 YYEEEE. V lost 2 bases, J lost 0 bases, and 5 bases stayed unmatched. The CDR3 reads CASSLWTSGGNSYEQYF. CDR3 nucleotide sequence: TGTGCCAGCAGCTTATGGACTAGCGGGGGAAACTCCTACGAGCAGTACTTC.

This chain uses TRBV29-1 with TRBJ1-2; 8 nucleotides match TRBD1. Germline V gives CDR1 SQVTM, CDR2 ANQGSEA. The CDR3 totals 13 residues. With V trimmed by 3 bases and J by 8 bases, 8 bases remained unmatched. The CDR3 reads CSVDSQGATGYTF. In DNA, the CDR3 is TGCAGCGTTGATAGCCAGGGGGCGACAGGCTACACCTTC.

The chain uses TRBV5-5 and TRBJ1-6; D is possibly TRBD1 (5 bases). Trimming took 6 bases from V and 3 from J, leaving 13 bases between them. The germline V gene encodes CDR1 SGHKS and CDR2 YYEKEE (reference sequence). The CDR3 has 15 amino acids. The CDR3 here is CASTRGGDYNSPLHF. As DNA, the CDR3 is TGTGCCAGCACCCGAGGAGGGGACTATAATTCACCCCTCCACTTT.

In this sample, this clone turned up once. The chain employs TRBV10-2 and TRBJ1-5; a possible D gene is TRBD1 (6 bases). V lost 8 bases and J lost 1, with 9 bases in between. The CDR3 covers 13 residues. Germline CDR1 is WSHSY and CDR2 is SAAADI. The CDR3 bases are TGCGCCAGCCTGGGGGCCAGCAATCAGCCCCAGCATTTT. Residues: CASLGASNQPQHF.

This CDR3 reads CASSLLGTSGNYEQFF. The DNA for the CDR3 is TGTGCCAGCAGCCTCCTAGGGACTAGCGGGAACTATGAGCAGTTCTTC. The chain links TRBV27 to TRBJ2-1, with 13 nucleotides matching TRBD2. The CDR3 length is 16 residues. The trim removed 6 bases at V and 8 bases at J, leaving 10 bases unmatched. CDR1 and CDR2 (germline): MNHEY, SMNVEV (reference sequence).

CDR3 in DNA: TGTGCCAGCAGCCCCTTAGCTAGCGCAACTCCGGCGACAGATACGCAGTATTTT. This sequence encodes CASSPLASATPATDTQYF. V usage is TRBV5-4 and J usage is TRBJ2-3; tentatively, D is TRBD2 (6 bases). V gave up 4 bases and J gave up 3 bases, with 24 bases separating them. Germline assignment: CDR1 SGHNT and CDR2 YYREEE (reference sequence). This CDR3 has 18 amino acids.

The chain links TRBV5-1 to TRBJ2-3, with D possibly being TRBD1 (7 bases). Germline V gene lookup returns CDR1 SGHRS and CDR2 YFSETQ. The CDR3 runs 14 residues. V dropped 6 bases and J dropped 2 bases, with 13 bases sitting between them. The CDR3 DNA is TGCGCCAGCAAACAGGGGCGGGACACAGATACGCAGTATTTT. Protein: CASKQGRDTDTQYF.